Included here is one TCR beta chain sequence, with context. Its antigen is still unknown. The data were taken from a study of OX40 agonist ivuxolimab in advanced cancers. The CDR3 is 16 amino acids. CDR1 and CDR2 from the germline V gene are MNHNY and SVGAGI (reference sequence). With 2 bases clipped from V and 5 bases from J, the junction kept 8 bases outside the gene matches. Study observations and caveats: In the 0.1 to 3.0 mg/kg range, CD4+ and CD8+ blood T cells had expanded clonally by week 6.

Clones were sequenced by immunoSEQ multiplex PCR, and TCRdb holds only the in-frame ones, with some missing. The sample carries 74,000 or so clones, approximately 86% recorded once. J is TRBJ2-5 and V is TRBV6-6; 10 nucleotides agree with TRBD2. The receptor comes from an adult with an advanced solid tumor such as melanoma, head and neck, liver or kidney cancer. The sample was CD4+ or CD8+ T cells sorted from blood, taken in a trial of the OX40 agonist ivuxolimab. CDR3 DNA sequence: TGTGCCAGCAGTTACACAGTAGCGGGGGGCTCGGAGACCCAGTACTTC. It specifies CASSYTVAGGSETQYF.